These 20 T cell receptor beta chains originate from one sample sequenced in a study of cytomegalovirus exposure and HLA in healthy donors (dated by TCRdb to between 2016 and 2019). The library was made by the immunoSEQ multiplex PCR assay. A mixture of 60 forward primers for TCR Vbeta segments and 13 reverse primers for TCR Jbeta segments was used in the multiplex PCR. As stored in TCRdb, this immuneACCESS dataset retains in-frame rearrangements with V and J assigned. A fraction of the clones does not appear; measured against another copy, unresolved V genes explain less than half of the discrepancy, and the remainder lacks a known reason. A total of around 300,000 clones appear in this sample, under 80% of them only once. Of the sample, around 2% falls within the top ten clones. The sample comprised PBMCs. Receptors originate from a female donor in good health and CMV-seronegative.

The genes are TRBV28 and TRBJ2-1; D may be TRBD1 (5 bases). CDR1 and CDR2 from the germline V gene are MDHEN and SYDVKM. This CDR3 contains 16 residues. Trimming took off 7 bases at V and 0 bases at J, with 16 bases between the two ends. The CDR3 spells CASITVGAGSYNEQFF. CDR3 DNA: TGTGCCAGCATCACAGTAGGGGCTGGCTCCTACAATGAGCAGTTCTTC.

The chain couples TRBV5-1 to TRBJ1-2; TRBD1 matches 9 bases. In germline, CDR1 is SGHRS, CDR2 YFSETQ. The CDR3 is 13 residues long. With V trimmed by 4 bases and J by 3 bases, 1 base remained unmatched. DNA of the CDR3: TGCGCCAGCAGCCGGGACAGGGACTATGGCTACACCTTC. Its protein is CASSRDRDYGYTF.

This clone was observed once. CDR3 sequence reads: CARWPPGTETQYF. The CDR3 nucleotides read TGTGCCAGGTGGCCTCCAGGAACAGAGACCCAGTACTTC. This chain joins TRBV5-5 and TRBJ2-5; D unclear. V was trimmed by 8 bases and J by 4 bases, leaving 15 bases between them. The CDR3 extends over 13 amino acids. Germline lookup yields CDR1 SGHKS and CDR2 YYEKEE (reference sequence).

The V gene is TRBV28, the J gene TRBJ2-1; 9 nucleotides match TRBD1. V was pared by 5 bases and J by 3 bases, with 5 bases of the junction left unmatched. CDR3 length: 15 amino acids. Germline V lookup: CDR1 MDHEN, CDR2 SYDVKM. The CDR3 DNA sequence: TGTGCCAGCAGTACTACAGGGGGCGGCTACAATGAGCAGTTCTTC. Its translation is CASSTTGGGYNEQFF.

The gene calls are TRBV27 and TRBJ1-5; D unclear. The V gene lost 5 bases and the J gene lost 6 bases, with 11 bases spanning the gap. Germline V lookup: CDR1 MNHEY, CDR2 SMNVEV (reference sequence). This CDR3 has 13 amino acids. The CDR3 spells CASSRNLGQPQHF. The CDR3 coding sequence is TGTGCCAGCAGTAGAAACCTCGGTCAGCCCCAGCATTTT.

The chain links TRBV19 to TRBJ1-2; TRBD1 agrees at 9 bases. Germline CDR1 LNHDA, CDR2 SQIVND (reference sequence). Trimming at V came to 6 bases and at J to 4 bases, leaving 3 bases not matched to a gene. This CDR3 contains 13 residues. The CDR3 loop reads CASRQGAGYGYTF. The DNA for the CDR3 is TGTGCCAGTAGACAGGGGGCGGGCTATGGCTACACCTTC.

The V gene is TRBV7-9, the J gene TRBJ2-3, with 7 bases matching TRBD2. The length of the CDR3 is 15 residues. The V and J ends lost 0 bases and 4 bases, in that order; junction bases with no gene match: 4. Germline V gene data show CDR1 as SEHNR and CDR2 as FQNEAQ (reference sequence). CDR3 sequence: CASSLAAGEADTQYF. CDR3 coding DNA: TGTGCCAGCAGCTTAGCGGCGGGAGAAGCAGATACGCAGTATTTT.

V and J are TRBV11-2 and TRBJ2-3; D is possibly TRBD2 (5 bases). The germline V gene encodes CDR1 SGHAT and CDR2 FQNNGV. The V gene lost 3 bases and the J gene lost 2 bases, with 12 bases spanning the gap. The CDR3 runs 15 residues. The CDR3 nucleotides read TGTGCCAGCAGCTTCGTGGCTCTAGCCACAGATACGCAGTATTTT. Translation: CASSFVALATDTQYF.

The gene calls are TRBV11-3 and TRBJ1-1; D not certain. The V and J ends lost 5 bases and 0 bases respectively, with 16 bases between them. Germline V gives CDR1 SGHNT, CDR2 YENEEA. This CDR3 spans 16 amino acids. CDR3 region: CASSTGIFPMNTEAFF. DNA for the CDR3: TGTGCCAGCAGCACGGGGATCTTCCCCATGAACACTGAAGCTTTCTTT.

The chain has TRBV6-1 and TRBJ2-3; the D gene is possibly TRBD1 (6 bases). Germline-derived CDR1 and CDR2 are MNHNS and SASEGT. The CDR3 runs 15 residues. The V gene lost 3 bases and the J gene lost 3 bases, with 13 bases spanning the gap. CDR3 DNA sequence: TGTGCCAGCAGTGAGCCCGACAGGAGTACAGATACGCAGTATTTT. This encodes CASSEPDRSTDTQYF.

The chain joins TRBV27 to TRBJ2-7; 10 bases are shared with TRBD2. The junction had 9 bases not matched to a gene; V was cut back by 6 bases and J by 4 bases. The CDR3 length is 15 residues. Looked up from germline, CDR1 is MNHEY and CDR2 is SMNVEV (reference sequence). The CDR3 DNA is TGTGCCAGCAGGATGGGACTAGCGACTAGTTACGAGCAGTACTTC. As protein: CASRMGLATSYEQYF.

This clone was counted a single time. The chain links TRBV2 to TRBJ1-4, with 9 bases lining up with TRBD1. The germline V gene has CDR1 SNHLY and CDR2 FYNNEI. The CDR3 runs 14 residues. The ends lost 6 bases at V and 6 bases at J; junction bases unmatched: 5. The CDR3 DNA follows: TGTGCCAGCAGGGGGCGGACAGGGGATGAAAAACTGTTTTTT. Translation gives CASRGRTGDEKLFF.

The chain links TRBV5-1 to TRBJ2-1; 8 bases agree with TRBD2. Germline V gives CDR1 SGHRS, CDR2 YFSETQ. Trimming at V came to 1 base and at J to 7 bases, leaving 4 bases not matched to a gene. The CDR3 covers 14 residues. CDR3 nucleotides: TGCGCCAGCAGCTTGACGGGAGGGGGGAATGAGCAGTTCTTC. This codes for CASSLTGGGNEQFF.

For the CDR3, the DNA is TGTGCCAGCAGCTTAGTTGTGCAGGCTAGCGGGAGGCCTAATGAGCAGTTCTTC. It encodes CASSLVVQASGRPNEQFF. The V call is TRBV7-2, the J call TRBJ2-7; 11 bases map to TRBD2. The DNA end favors TRBJ2-1, so the J call may be wrong. This CDR3 has 18 residues. In germline, CDR1 is SGHTA, CDR2 FQGNSA.

The chain carries TRBV14 and TRBJ2-7; D is possibly TRBD1 (6 bases). V was shortened by 2 bases and J by 5 bases, with 19 bases between the two germline ends. Germline V lookup: CDR1 SGHDN, CDR2 FVKESK. The CDR3 sequence is 16 residues long. The CDR3 spells CASSQLQGKGTNEQYF. CDR3 DNA: TGTGCCAGCAGCCAACTCCAGGGGAAAGGAACAAACGAGCAGTACTTC.

The rearrangement links TRBV28 to TRBJ2-3; 7 bases map to TRBD1. Per the germline V gene, CDR1 is MDHEN and CDR2 is SYDVKM. The CDR3 consists of 18 residues. With V trimmed by 3 bases and J by 0 bases, 12 bases remained unmatched. In nucleotides, the CDR3 is TGTGCCAGCAGTTTGAGCCCCAGGGGGATTTCTAGCACAGATACGCAGTATTTT. This sequence encodes CASSLSPRGISSTDTQYF.

This clone showed up just a few times. This chain joins TRBV7-8 and TRBJ1-3, with TRBD1 as a possible D gene (5 bases). There are 16 residues in the CDR3. Trimming shortened V by 4 bases and J by 0 bases, and 13 bases separated the two germline ends. The germline V gene encodes CDR1 SGHVS and CDR2 FQNEAQ. CDR3 nucleotide sequence: TGTGCCAGCAGCTCAGTGGGGGGTAGCTCTGGAAACACCATATATTTT. Protein product: CASSSVGGSSGNTIYF.

This clone showed up just once. The chain carries TRBV11-3 and TRBJ2-3; perhaps TRBD1 as D (5 bases). Trimming took 8 bases from V and 1 from J, leaving 10 bases between them. Germline V gives CDR1 SGHNT, CDR2 YENEEA. This CDR3 is built from 13 residues. CDR3: CASVLRGTDTQYF. CDR3 nucleotides: TGTGCCAGCGTCCTCAGGGGCACAGATACGCAGTATTTT.

The chain joins TRBV7-6 to TRBJ2-5; D is unresolved. This CDR3 spans 13 amino acids. In germline, CDR1 is SGHVS, CDR2 FNYEAQ. V lost 2 bases, J lost 3 bases, and 7 bases lay in between. The CDR3 protein is CASSLRLKETQYF. The CDR3 coding sequence is TGTGCCAGCAGCTTACGACTCAAAGAGACCCAGTACTTC.

This clone was seen only a few times. The chain joins TRBV2 to TRBJ1-2, with TRBD1 matching 9 bases. The germline gives CDR1 SNHLY, CDR2 FYNNEI. Trimming took 3 bases from V and 5 from J; bases not matched to a gene: 7. The CDR3 extends over 15 amino acids. DNA of the CDR3: TGTGCCAGCAGTGACTGGGACAGGGCTACATATGGCTACACCTTC. It translates to CASSDWDRATYGYTF.